This TCR beta chain derives from a study of blood T cell repertoires in COVID-19. Overall study: From the United States, Italy and Spain came samples of acute and convalescent COVID-19.

As originally analysed: Estimation of nucleated cell counts was performed using reference gene primer amplification. The repertoire was sequenced with immunoSEQ multiplex PCR; TCRdb's copy has only in-frame clones and lacks some. V, J and clone size were drawn from that table, and D and trimming were deduced from the DNA. The table records 80,000 to 95,000 clones, approximately 71% of them present only once. CDR1 and CDR2 (germline): SGHTA, FQGNSA. CDR3 length: 17 amino acids. J gave up 9 bases and V 2 bases, and 14 bases lay outside the gene matches. What was sequenced was peripheral blood. The chain joins TRBV7-2 to TRBJ2-1; TRBD2 matches 9 bases. The source is a woman between 45 and 60 years old with acute or convalescent COVID-19. Here the CDR3 DNA reads TGTGCCAGCAGCTTAAGAGCTAGGCGGGGGGGCCTAGGTGAGCAGTTCTTC. Amino acid sequence: CASSLRARRGGLGEQFF.